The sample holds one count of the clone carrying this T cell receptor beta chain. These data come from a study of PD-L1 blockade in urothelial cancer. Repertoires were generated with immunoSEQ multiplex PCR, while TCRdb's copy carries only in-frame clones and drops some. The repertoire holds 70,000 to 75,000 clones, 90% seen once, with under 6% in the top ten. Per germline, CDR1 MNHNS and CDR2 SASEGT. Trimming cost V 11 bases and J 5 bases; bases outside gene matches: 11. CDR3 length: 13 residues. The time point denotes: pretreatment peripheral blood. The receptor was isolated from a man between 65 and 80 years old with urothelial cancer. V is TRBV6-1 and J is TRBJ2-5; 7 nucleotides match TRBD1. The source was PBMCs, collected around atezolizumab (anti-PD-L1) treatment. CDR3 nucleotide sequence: TGTGCCTCGTCGACAGGGAAGGCGGAGACCCAGTACTTC. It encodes CASSTGKAETQYF.